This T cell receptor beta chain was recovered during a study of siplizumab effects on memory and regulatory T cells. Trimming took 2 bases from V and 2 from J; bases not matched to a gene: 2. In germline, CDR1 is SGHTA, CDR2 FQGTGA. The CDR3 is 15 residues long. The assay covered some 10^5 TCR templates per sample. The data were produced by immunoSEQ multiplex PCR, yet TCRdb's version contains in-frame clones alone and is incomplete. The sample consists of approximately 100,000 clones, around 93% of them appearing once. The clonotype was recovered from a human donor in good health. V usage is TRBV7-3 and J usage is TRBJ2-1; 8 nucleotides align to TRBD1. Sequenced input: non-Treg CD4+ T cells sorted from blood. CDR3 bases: TGTGCCAGCAGCTTAGGACAGGGCCCCTACAATGAGCAGTTCTTC. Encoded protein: CASSLGQGPYNEQFF.